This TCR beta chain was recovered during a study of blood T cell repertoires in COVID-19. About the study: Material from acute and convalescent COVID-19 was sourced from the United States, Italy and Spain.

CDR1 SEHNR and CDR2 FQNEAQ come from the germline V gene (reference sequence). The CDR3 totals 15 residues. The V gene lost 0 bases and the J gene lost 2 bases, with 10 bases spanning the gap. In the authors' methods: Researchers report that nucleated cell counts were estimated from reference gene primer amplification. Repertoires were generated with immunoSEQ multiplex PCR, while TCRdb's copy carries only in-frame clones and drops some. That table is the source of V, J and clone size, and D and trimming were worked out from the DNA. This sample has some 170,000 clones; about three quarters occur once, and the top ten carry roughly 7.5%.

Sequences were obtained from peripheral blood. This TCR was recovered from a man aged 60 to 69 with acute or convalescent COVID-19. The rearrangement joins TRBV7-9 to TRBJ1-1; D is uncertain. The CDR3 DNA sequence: TGTGCCAGCAGCTTAGCGTCCGGAGTAAACACTGAAGCTTTCTTT. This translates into CASSLASGVNTEAFF.